Below are 19 T cell receptor beta chains sequenced from a single sample in a study of patients and donors after allogeneic stem cell transplantation. TCRdb reprocessed the RT-PCR reads with MiXCR, giving one entry per CDR3 protein. Of approximately 410,000 distinct CDR3 sequences in the sample, roughly 16% were seen once. What was sequenced was blood, either unsorted or a sorted T cell fraction (not recorded which). The source of these receptors is a human donor who was either an allogeneic HSCT recipient or a stem cell or donor lymphocyte infusion donor (not recorded which). It is not recorded whose cells these are; they may come from a transplant donor.

The genes are TRBV11-2 and TRBJ1-1; TRBD1 agrees at 8 bases. This CDR3 contains 16 residues. Trimming took 0 bases from V and 1 from J; bases not matched to a gene: 4. CDR1 SGHAT and CDR2 FQNNGV come from the germline V gene. The CDR3 spells CASSLEGTGTNTEAFF. As DNA, the CDR3 is TGTGCCAGCAGCTTAGAGGGGACAGGAACGAACACTGAAGCTTTCTTT.

The V gene is TRBV12-3 or TRBV12-4, the J gene TRBJ2-1; TRBD1 aligns across 9 bases. The CDR3 runs 14 residues. The V and J ends lost 5 bases and 7 bases, in that order; junction bases with no gene match: 6. The CDR3 region is CASSRDRVPNEQFF. The CDR3 nucleotides are TGTGCCAGCAGTCGGGACAGGGTTCCGAATGAGCAGTTCTTC.

This clonotype occurred many times. The chain couples TRBV2 to TRBJ2-2; TRBD1 aligns across 9 bases. This CDR3 spans 14 amino acids. V lost 4 bases, J lost 7 bases, and 4 bases stayed unmatched. Per the germline V gene, CDR1 is SNHLY and CDR2 is FYNNEI. The CDR3 nucleotides read TGTGCCAGCAGTGTAGGACAGGGGTACGGGGAGCTGTTTTTT. Amino acids: CASSVGQGYGELFF.

The J gene is TRBJ2-1, the V gene TRBV6-1; 7 positions agree with TRBD1. V shed 5 bases and J 3 bases; nucleotides not matched to a gene: 7. The CDR3 loop spans 15 amino acids. Germline V gene sequence: CDR1 MNHNS, CDR2 SASEGT. The CDR3 bases are TGTGCCAGCAGTCTAGACAGGGCTTACTACAATGAGCAGTTCTTC. Protein sequence: CASSLDRAYYNEQFF.

This clonotype was found many times. Here the CDR3 reads CASSLRLADEQFF. The CDR3 DNA is TGTGCCAGCAGTCTACGTCTAGCGGATGAGCAGTTCTTC. The rearrangement uses TRBV12-3 or TRBV12-4 and TRBJ2-1; 7 nucleotides agree with TRBD2. The CDR3 has 13 residues. J was trimmed by 8 bases and V by 5 bases; bases with no gene match: 6.

This rearrangement joins TRBV6-2 or TRBV6-3 to TRBJ2-1; D unresolved. V lost 8 bases to trimming and J lost 4 bases, with 12 bases between them. This CDR3 has 13 amino acids. From germline, CDR1 is MNHEY and CDR2 SVGEGT. DNA of the CDR3: TGTGCCAGCGTGCCCCGAGGTTACAATGAGCAGTTCTTC. It encodes CASVPRGYNEQFF.

This clonotype appeared a few times. The V call is TRBV6-2 or TRBV6-3, the J call TRBJ2-1, with a weak D call TRBD2 (5 bases). The CDR3 length is 15 residues. Trimming shortened V by 2 bases and J by 4 bases, and 12 bases separated the two germline ends. Germline V CDR1 and CDR2: MNHEY, SVGEGT. The CDR3 DNA is TGTGCCAGCAGTTACCTGCCGTTAGCGTACAATGAGCAGTTCTTC. Its translation is CASSYLPLAYNEQFF.

CDR3 loop: CSAIDGSNQPQHF. CDR3 sequence (DNA): TGCAGTGCCATCGACGGGAGCAATCAGCCCCAGCATTTT. The chain joins TRBV20-1 to TRBJ1-5, with D unclear. The CDR3 consists of 13 residues. Looked up from germline, CDR1 is DFQATT and CDR2 is SNEGSKA (reference sequence). V lost 6 bases and J 1 base, leaving 10 bases between the germline ends.

This clonotype has only a few counts. The chain links TRBV20-1 to TRBJ2-3, with D possibly TRBD2 on 5 matching bases. The CDR3 is 12 residues long. CDR1 is DFQATT and CDR2 is SNEGSKA in the germline V gene (reference sequence). V lost 3 bases and J lost 3, with 7 bases in between. This CDR3 is CSAREETDTQYF. CDR3 in DNA: TGCAGTGCTAGGGAGGAAACAGATACGCAGTATTTT.

This clonotype was picked up a small number of times. The V gene is TRBV6-1, the J gene TRBJ1-6, with D tentatively TRBD1 (5 bases). Trimming cost V 6 bases and J 6 bases, with 9 bases left between them. Germline V gene lookup returns CDR1 MNHNS and CDR2 SASEGT. The length of the CDR3 is 13 residues. The CDR3 here is CASRPGTNSPLHF. DNA of the CDR3: TGTGCCAGCAGACCCGGGACTAATTCACCCCTCCACTTT.

This clonotype has a handful of counts. V and J are TRBV4-1 and TRBJ1-5; TRBD1 aligns across 8 bases. Germline CDR1 and CDR2: MGHRA and YSYEKL. The CDR3 has 16 residues. The ends lost 4 bases at V and 4 bases at J; junction bases unmatched: 9. Written as DNA, the CDR3 is TGCGCCAGCAGCCTCCGACAGGGGAAGGGGAATCAGCCCCAGCATTTT. Its translation: CASSLRQGKGNQPQHF.

This chain links TRBV6-1 with TRBJ1-2; TRBD1 matches 8 bases. This CDR3 contains 14 residues. CDR1 and CDR2 from the germline V gene are MNHNS and SASEGT. Germline trimming cut 6 bases from V and 4 bases from J; bases unmatched to any gene: 7. CDR3 protein: CASRSQGASYGYTF. CDR3 coding DNA: TGTGCCAGCAGAAGTCAGGGGGCAAGCTATGGCTACACCTTC.

J is TRBJ1-4 and V is TRBV4-3, with unresolved D. V was clipped by 0 bases and J by 0 bases, with 11 bases between them. The CDR3 contains 17 residues. In germline, CDR1 is LGHNA, CDR2 YSLEER. CDR3 DNA: TGCGCCAGCAGCCAAGATCGGGTTTCGGCAACTAATGAAAAACTGTTTTTT. Translated, it gives CASSQDRVSATNEKLFF.

This clonotype was counted a few times. The chain employs TRBV20-1 and TRBJ2-3; 12 bases map to TRBD2. The CDR3 length is 15 residues. The germline CDR1 and CDR2 sequences are DFQATT and SNEGSKA (reference sequence). V gave up 6 bases and J gave up 5 bases; unmatched junction bases: 9. CDR3 protein: CSADRLAGVGDTQYF. CDR3 coding DNA: TGCAGTGCAGATAGACTAGCGGGGGTAGGAGATACGCAGTATTTT.

This clonotype was picked up a small number of times. The V gene is TRBV3-1, the J gene TRBJ2-3; 8 nucleotides agree with TRBD1. Germline V gene data show CDR1 as LGHDT and CDR2 as YNNKEL (reference sequence). After removal of 4 bases from V and 5 bases from J, the junction contained 8 bases not matched to a gene. The CDR3 spans 15 residues. In nucleotides, the CDR3 is TGTGCCAGCAGCCCCCGAGGACAGGGAGTAGATACGCAGTATTTT. As protein: CASSPRGQGVDTQYF.

The chain is built from TRBV7-2 and TRBJ2-7, with TRBD1 matching 9 bases. V lost 5 bases and J lost 4; bases outside the gene matches: 6. The germline V gene has CDR1 SGHTA and CDR2 FQGNSA. There are 14 residues in the CDR3. In DNA, the CDR3 is TGTGCCAGCAGCCTCGGGACAGGGTTGTACGAGCAGTACTTC. It translates to CASSLGTGLYEQYF.

This clonotype occurred a few times. This chain links TRBV6-1 with TRBJ2-5; TRBD1 or TRBD2 may be the D gene (5 bases each). CDR1 MNHNS and CDR2 SASEGT come from the germline V gene. The V and J ends lost 6 bases and 7 bases respectively, with 18 bases between them. The CDR3 length is 14 residues. CDR3 DNA sequence: TGTGCCAGCAGATTAAGTAGGGGCCGGGGGACCCAGTACTTC. This encodes CASRLSRGRGTQYF.

This clonotype has ten or more counts. This sequence joins TRBV20-1 and TRBJ2-7; 9 bases match TRBD2. Germline-derived CDR1 and CDR2 are DFQATT and SNEGSKA (reference sequence). CDR3 length equals 15 residues. V lost 3 bases, J lost 2 bases, and 8 bases stayed unmatched. The CDR3: CSASHGLALTYEQYF. Here the CDR3 DNA reads TGCAGTGCTAGTCATGGACTAGCGTTAACCTACGAGCAGTACTTC.

This clonotype was counted between two and nine times. This chain links TRBV7-2 with TRBJ2-5, with 7 bases aligning to TRBD1. The junction had 1 base not matched to a gene; V was cut back by 3 bases and J by 3 bases. Germline CDR1 reads SGHTA; CDR2 reads FQGNSA. This CDR3 is built from 13 residues. CDR3 in amino acids: CASSFDREETQYF. CDR3 in DNA: TGTGCCAGCAGCTTCGACAGGGAAGAGACCCAGTACTTC.